The source of this TCR beta chain is a study of CD4 T cells in relation to SARS-CoV-2 and coronaviruses. Study observations and caveats: Crossreactivity was assessed only for spike protein, not other viral proteins. Culture-expanded clones reflect memory recall rather than primary priming during culture. SARS-CoV-2-driven expansion was significantly weaker in crossreactive than monoreactive clones.

Clones were read by immunoSEQ multiplex PCR, and TCRdb kept only the in-frame ones, dropping some. This repertoire shows about 68,000 clones, more than 85% found once; its top ten account for about 0.23%. As regards this clone: Its antigen is unidentified.

Before the COVID-19 pandemic, during about 2010-2018, CD4+ T cells were taken from unexposed donors. There are 16 residues in the CDR3. V gave up 5 bases and J gave up 6 bases; unmatched junction bases: 9. CDR1 is SGHDT, CDR2 YYEEEE, per germline. The chain recombines TRBV5-6 with TRBJ1-5; 12 nucleotides align to TRBD1. Sequences were obtained from naive CD4+ T cells from PBMCs. Subset here: naive CD4+ T cells isolated by negative enrichment. The sequence was collected from a human donor in good health. The CDR3 protein is CASSPGTGGAGQPQHF. The CDR3 region has the DNA TGTGCCAGCAGTCCCGGGACAGGGGGCGCGGGTCAGCCCCAGCATTTT. Using reference TRBV5-6 and TRBJ1-5 for the parts outside the CDR3, the full variable domain is DAGVTQSPTHLIKTRGQQVTLRCSPKSGHDTVSWYQQALGQGPQFIFQYYEEEERQRGNFPDRFSGHQFPNYSSELNVNALLLGDSALYLCASSPGTGGAGQPQHFGDGTRLSIL.